Described below is a single TCR beta chain sequence and its context. This sample stems from a study of blood T cell repertoires in COVID-19. The overall study: COVID-19 samples collected from the United States, Italy and Spain covered acute and convalescent phases. Sources were T cells, B-cell-depleted T cells, or PBMCs; the material itself was cDNA or gDNA.

Germline V lookup: CDR1 SGHVS, CDR2 FQNEAQ. This CDR3 comprises 14 residues. The ends lost 6 bases at V and 5 bases at J; junction bases unmatched: 7. As processed by the authors: Amplification of reference gene primers was used by the study to estimate nucleated cell counts. Sequenced by immunoSEQ multiplex PCR; TCRdb stores in-frame clones only, minus some. Clone size and V and J calls were adopted from that table, with D and trimming inferred from the DNA. This table holds over 85,000 clones, around 87% found once. Sequencing input: peripheral blood. The J gene is TRBJ1-2, the V gene TRBV7-8; 9 bases align to TRBD1. The sequence was obtained from a middle-aged man with active or convalescent COVID-19. The CDR3 sequence: CASRTGTGPYGYTF. CDR3 bases: TGTGCCAGCAGAACCGGGACAGGGCCATATGGCTACACCTTC.